What follows are 3 T cell receptor beta chains derived from one specimen sequenced in a study of shared clonotypes between healthy human individuals. Only in-frame clones appear in the TCRdb table, and some are missing; sequencing was by immunoSEQ multiplex PCR. The data contain about 820,000 clones, 90% to 95% of them singletons. CD8 cells classed as naive were CD45RO-negative and positively selected for CCR7, excluding terminally differentiated effector memory CD45RA+ cells. Sequencing was carried out using naive CD8+ T cells sorted from blood. The receptors shown here come from a man in his thirties or forties in good health.

The V and J genes are TRBV11-2 and TRBJ1-1, with a possible D match to TRBD1 (6 bases). Germline-derived CDR1 and CDR2 are SGHAT and FQNNGV. Trimming shortened V by 5 bases and J by 0 bases, and 13 bases separated the two germline ends. The CDR3 covers 15 residues. The CDR3 spells CASSHGQFMNTEAFF. The CDR3 region has the DNA TGTGCCAGCAGCCACGGACAGTTTATGAACACTGAAGCTTTCTTT.

On this clone: The same CDR3 also results from other DNA sequences found in this sample. This chain uses TRBV9 with TRBJ2-7; no reliable D call. Trimming removed 4 bases at V and 2 bases at J, with 10 bases between. Germline V lookup: CDR1 SGDLS, CDR2 YYNGEE. There are 13 residues in the CDR3. CDR3 residues: CASSLGPTYEQYF. For the CDR3, the DNA is TGTGCCAGCAGCCTCGGGCCAACCTACGAGCAGTACTTC.

This clone has just one count. The chain carries TRBV28 and TRBJ2-7; 7 positions match TRBD1. The CDR3 consists of 14 residues. Per germline, CDR1 MDHEN and CDR2 SYDVKM. Trimming took 3 bases from V and 3 from J; bases not matched to a gene: 5. The CDR3 region is CASSFSDRVYEQYF. CDR3 DNA sequence: TGTGCCAGCAGTTTTTCAGACAGGGTCTACGAGCAGTACTTC.